One sample yielded the 25 T cell receptor beta chains listed below, sequenced in a study of T cells in narcolepsy. Profiled with immunoSEQ multiplex PCR; TCRdb holds only in-frame clones, not every one. The sample yields roughly 35,000 clones, over 75% seen once. Material for sequencing was CD45RA- memory CD4+ T cells from PBMCs. The receptor source for this set is a human donor with narcolepsy.

The J gene is TRBJ2-7, the V gene TRBV5-1, with TRBD1 identical over 10 bases. The CDR3 totals 15 residues. Germline CDR1 is SGHRS and CDR2 is YFSETQ. Germline trimming cut 0 bases from V and 0 bases from J; bases unmatched to any gene: 0. The CDR3 here is CASSLGDRGSYEQYF. The DNA for the CDR3 is TGCGCCAGCAGCTTGGGGGACAGGGGCTCCTACGAGCAGTACTTC.

This chain connects TRBV11-2 to TRBJ2-3, with a tentative D call TRBD2 (6 bases). V was shortened by 3 bases and J by 0 bases, with 10 bases between the two germline ends. The CDR3 is 15 residues long. Germline assignment: CDR1 SGHAT and CDR2 FQNNGV. This CDR3 reads CASSLGLYSTDTQYF. In nucleotides, the CDR3 is TGTGCCAGCAGCTTGGGACTCTATAGCACAGATACGCAGTATTTT.

As DNA, the CDR3 is TGTGCCAGCAGTTTCGGGGGCGCGGGCAGGGTAAATGGCTACACCTTC. Protein: CASSFGGAGRVNGYTF. V is TRBV28 and J is TRBJ1-2; D may be TRBD1 (6 bases). This CDR3 region has 16 residues. Trimming shortened V by 3 bases and J by 6 bases, and 20 bases separated the two germline ends. The germline V gene has CDR1 MDHEN and CDR2 SYDVKM.

This chain joins TRBV10-1 and TRBJ2-2; D unclear. The germline CDR1 and CDR2 sequences are WNHNN and SYGVQD (reference sequence). The CDR3 extends over 14 amino acids. Trimming shortened V by 4 bases and J by 9 bases, and 15 bases separated the two germline ends. The CDR3, as DNA: TGCGCCAGCAGTGCCGACCCTAGTTCGAGGGAGCTGTTTTTT. This codes for CASSADPSSRELFF.

The chain recombines TRBV10-3 with TRBJ2-3; 8 bases line up with TRBD2. After removal of 4 bases from V and 5 bases from J, the junction contained 14 bases not matched to a gene. Germline assignment: CDR1 ENHRY and CDR2 SYGVKD. CDR3 size: 17 residues. CDR3 protein: CAISAAGAGVGVDTQYF. The CDR3 DNA reads as TGTGCCATCAGTGCAGCAGGAGCGGGGGTAGGGGTAGATACGCAGTATTTT.

V gene TRBV18 combines with J gene TRBJ1-5; 8 bases match TRBD1. In germline, CDR1 is KGHSH, CDR2 LQKENI. The CDR3 runs to 15 residues. V shed 5 bases and J 0 bases; nucleotides not matched to a gene: 3. The CDR3: CASSSQGGSNQPQHF. The CDR3 nucleotides read TGTGCCAGCTCATCACAGGGGGGTAGCAATCAGCCCCAGCATTTT.

The chain uses TRBV5-1 and TRBJ1-2; TRBD1 agrees at 7 bases. The V segment lost 1 base and the J segment 2 bases; nucleotides outside the gene matches: 2. This CDR3 has 14 amino acids. Germline values: CDR1 SGHRS, CDR2 YFSETQ. The CDR3 region is CASSLMDRNYGYTF. The CDR3 DNA follows: TGCGCCAGCAGCTTGATGGACAGGAACTATGGCTACACCTTC.

The chain combines TRBV27 with TRBJ2-5; the D is unclear. Germline-derived CDR1 and CDR2 are MNHEY and SMNVEV (reference sequence). The CDR3 sequence is 14 residues long. V lost 3 bases, J lost 5 bases, and 13 bases lay in between. CDR3 in DNA: TGTGCCAGCAGTTTGGGCTGGGCCGCCGAGACCCAGTACTTC. This gives the protein CASSLGWAAETQYF.

The V call is TRBV7-9, the J call TRBJ2-1; 14 bases map to TRBD2. Trimming at V came to 5 bases and at J to 2 bases, leaving 8 bases not matched to a gene. Germline V CDR1 and CDR2: SEHNR, FQNEAQ (reference sequence). The CDR3 totals 18 residues. In nucleotides, the CDR3 is TGTGCCAGCAGCGGGTGGACTAGCGGGGGGCCTACCTACAATGAGCAGTTCTTC. It translates to CASSGWTSGGPTYNEQFF.

The CDR3 here is CASKTESYGYTF. In DNA form, the CDR3 reads TGTGCCAGCAAAACGGAGTCGTATGGCTACACCTTC. The J gene is TRBJ1-2, the V gene TRBV2; no reliable D call. This CDR3 is 12 amino acids long. Germline CDR1 is SNHLY and CDR2 is FYNNEI. V shed 7 bases and J shed 5 bases, with 11 bases lying between them.

The chain combines TRBV4-1 with TRBJ1-1; tentatively, D is TRBD1 (5 bases). Germline CDR1 is MGHRA and CDR2 is YSYEKL. Trimming shortened V by 0 bases and J by 4 bases, and 9 bases separated the two germline ends. The CDR3 runs to 14 residues. The CDR3, as DNA: TGCGCCAGCAGCCAAGATTCAGGGCGCACTGAAGCTTTCTTT. Amino acid sequence: CASSQDSGRTEAFF.

This clone was seen just once. This CDR3 is CASSSLPGQGPNTEAFF. The CDR3 nucleotides read TGCGCCAGCAGCTCATTACCGGGACAGGGGCCGAACACTGAAGCTTTCTTT. The chain has TRBV5-1 and TRBJ1-1; TRBD1 aligns across 10 bases. The CDR3 length is 17 residues. V was clipped by 3 bases and J by 1 base; unmatched bases: 9. Per germline, CDR1 SGHRS and CDR2 YFSETQ.

This chain links TRBV30 with TRBJ2-5; tentatively, D is TRBD2 (5 bases). V shed 6 bases and J shed 1 base, with 9 bases lying between them. The CDR3 sequence is 12 residues long. Germline CDR1 is GTSNPN and CDR2 is SVGIG (reference sequence). The CDR3 sequence is CACLATQETQYF. The CDR3 nucleotides read TGTGCCTGCCTAGCCACCCAAGAGACCCAGTACTTC.

This chain uses TRBV11-2 with TRBJ2-7; TRBD2 is a possible D gene (6 bases). Germline loops: CDR1 SGHAT, CDR2 FQNNGV. Trimming removed 5 bases from V and 2 bases from J, with 16 bases in between. CDR3 length equals 15 residues. The CDR3 loop is CASSPNGGVAYEQYF. The CDR3 region has the DNA TGTGCCAGCAGCCCCAATGGAGGGGTTGCCTACGAGCAGTACTTC.

The CDR3 region is CASSLRLSSSYEQYF. DNA for the CDR3: TGTGCCAGCAGCTTAAGGCTCTCCAGCTCCTACGAGCAGTACTTC. The chain uses TRBV7-2 and TRBJ2-7; D unclear. The length of the CDR3 is 15 residues. Deletions cut 2 bases from V and 0 bases from J, with 11 bases between. Germline V gives CDR1 SGHTA, CDR2 FQGNSA.

This clone has just a few counts. The CDR3 sequence is CASSLQAGLYNEQFF. CDR3 nucleotide sequence: TGTGCCAGCAGCTTACAAGCGGGTCTCTACAATGAGCAGTTCTTC. This chain connects TRBV7-7 to TRBJ2-1; weak D call: TRBD2 (6 bases). Looked up from germline, CDR1 is SSHAT and CDR2 is FNYEAQ (reference sequence). The germline V and J ends were trimmed by 2 bases and 3 bases, with 11 bases remaining between them. CDR3 length equals 15 residues.

The rearrangement links TRBV28 to TRBJ1-6; 9 positions agree with TRBD1. V was clipped by 5 bases and J by 3 bases; unmatched bases: 8. The germline V gene encodes CDR1 MDHEN and CDR2 SYDVKM. CDR3 length equals 17 residues. Written as DNA, the CDR3 is TGTGCCAGCAGTCCCCCAACAGGGGGCTACTATAATTCACCCCTCCACTTT. It encodes CASSPPTGGYYNSPLHF.

V gene TRBV30 combines with J gene TRBJ1-6; D is unclear. The CDR3 length is 11 residues. CDR1 is GTSNPN, CDR2 SVGIG, per germline (reference sequence). Trimming cost V 0 bases and J 11 bases, with 5 bases left between them. Written as DNA, the CDR3 is TGTGCCTGGAGTGTAGAACCACCCCTCCACTTT. Encoded protein: CAWSVEPPLHF.

This clone was seen only once. The chain has TRBV9 and TRBJ1-1; TRBD1 aligns across 9 bases. The CDR3 is 17 residues long. Trimming cost V 4 bases and J 5 bases; bases outside gene matches: 15. Looked up from germline, CDR1 is SGDLS and CDR2 is YYNGEE. The CDR3 DNA reads as TGTGCCAGCAGCCCGCTCGGGTGGGACAGGGCTGCTACTGAAGCTTTCTTT. Translated, it gives CASSPLGWDRAATEAFF.

A remark on this clone: Relative to the germline gene, one junction end is altered; a read error may explain this. The chain couples TRBV28 to TRBJ1-1; D gene unclear. The CDR3 sequence is 14 residues long. Germline assignment: CDR1 MDHEN and CDR2 SYDVKM. The CDR3 coding sequence is TGTGCCAGCAGACCCCTCTCTCTGAAAACTGAAGCTTTCTTT. This translates into CASRPLSLKTEAFF.

The rearrangement links TRBV19 to TRBJ2-4; 9 bases are shared with TRBD1. After removal of 5 bases from V and 3 bases from J, the junction contained 11 bases not matched to a gene. The CDR3 has 17 residues. CDR1 is LNHDA and CDR2 is SQIVND in the germline V gene (reference sequence). CDR3 nucleotides: TGTGCCAGTAGTTCAATGGACAGGGGTTTAATCAAAAACATTCAGTACTTC. Translating gives CASSSMDRGLIKNIQYF.

The chain carries TRBV7-2 and TRBJ2-1; D is ambiguous. The V gene lost 3 bases and the J gene lost 4 bases, with 4 bases spanning the gap. The CDR3 runs 12 residues. CDR1 SGHTA and CDR2 FQGNSA come from the germline V gene. CDR3 sequence: CASSFGYNEQFF. The CDR3 DNA sequence: TGTGCCAGCAGCTTCGGGTACAATGAGCAGTTCTTC.

The chain's CDR3 is CASSVGTLGNTEAFF. The DNA of the CDR3 is TGTGCCAGCAGCGTAGGAACATTAGGGAACACTGAAGCTTTCTTT. The chain joins TRBV9 to TRBJ1-1; D ambiguous. The length of the CDR3 is 15 residues. V was shortened by 0 bases and J by 1 base, with 10 bases between the two germline ends. CDR1 and CDR2 from the germline V gene are SGDLS and YYNGEE.

The chain recombines TRBV19 with TRBJ1-2; tentatively, D is TRBD1 (6 bases). There are 19 residues in the CDR3. The germline V gene has CDR1 LNHDA and CDR2 SQIVND (reference sequence). Trimming left V 7 bases short and J 8 bases short, with 35 bases between. CDR3 region: CASTSLDRGTRASARGYTF. The CDR3 bases are TGTGCCAGTACTTCCCTGGACCGAGGGACACGAGCCTCCGCGCGAGGCTACACCTTC.

The chain couples TRBV7-6 to TRBJ2-3, with 9 nucleotides matching TRBD1. Germline V gene data show CDR1 as SGHVS and CDR2 as FNYEAQ. Unmatched junction bases numbered 4, after V lost 5 bases and J lost 1 base. This CDR3 is built from 15 residues. The CDR3 is CASSIRTGGTDTQYF. In DNA, the CDR3 is TGTGCCAGCAGCATAAGGACAGGGGGCACAGATACGCAGTATTTT.